The source of this TCR beta chain is a study of graft-versus-host responses after intestinal transplantation (dated by TCRdb to about 2021). Describing the broader study: Multivisceral, liver-intestinal, or isolated intestinal transplants were received by the recipients. To identify alloreactive clones, pre-transplant mixed lymphocyte reaction products were sequenced and compared with unstimulated pre-transplant donor and recipient T cells. Graft-versus-host and host-versus-graft alloreactive T cell clones were tracked in the graft, circulation and bone marrow after intestinal transplantation using bulk TCR-beta CDR3 sequencing. Every recipient was given anti-thymocyte globulin induction, then maintenance tacrolimus and steroids for around three years. The cohort enrolled some 23 intestinal transplant recipients including one retransplant, and a few patients lacking pretransplant specimens were excluded. Rather than being sequenced by the commercial service, samples from a few later patients were sequenced in-house on an Illumina MiSeq and processed with MiXCR. Donor T cell macrochimerism was defined as a peak of at least 4% donor T cells among recipient peripheral blood mononuclear cells.

Preparation of the library involved the immunoSEQ multiplex PCR assay. For most patients, genomic DNA was isolated with the Qiagen DNeasy Blood and Tissue Kit and sent frozen to Adaptive Biotechnologies for TCR sequencing. Adaptive Biotechnologies carried out high-throughput TCR-beta CDR3 sequencing of genomic DNA for most patients. On the study's bioinformatics: TCR sequencing data were retrieved from Adaptive's ImmunoSEQ software for around 18 patients, whereas a few other patients were processed with MiXCR and VDJtools. To correct CD4 versus CD8 sorting errors, sequences present in both subsets at a frequency ratio below 5:1 were removed. CDR3 nucleotide sequences shared by donor and recipient were removed because the origin of these sequences could not be assigned. At least 2-fold expansion over unstimulated cells and a minimum CFSE-low frequency of 0.002% (template counts) or 0.001% (read counts) were required for clones to be classified as alloreactive. Mappable clones were those detected in sequenced pre-transplant spleen, lymph node, or MLR CFSE-low populations of the donor or recipient. Cumulative frequency of alloreactive clones was calculated as a percentage of all sequences weighted by copy number. Imported from immuneACCESS, the table was reduced by TCRdb to in-frame sequences with V and J called. These copies leave out some clones; in studies compared against another copy, an unresolved V gene accounts for under half, and the cause of the remainder is not known. V and J calls and clone size follow that table, whereas D and trimming were derived from the DNA. A total of around 100,000 clones appear in this sample, 93% of them only once. Clones ranked in the top ten supply around 1.2% of the sample.

Broad study findings and their caveats: Early after transplant, peak levels of circulating GvH clones were found to be associated with declines in HvG clones. GvH clones were found in recipient bone marrow, and some of the GvH clones appeared earlier in ileal mucosa or blood, which is consistent with an intestinal mucosal origin. The relatively low number and heterogeneity of intestinal transplant patients limited the conclusions. High GvH to HvG T cell clonal ratios were observed in the allografts of patients with donor T cell macrochimerism.

This clone was recorded only once. Its specific antigen is unknown. No clone much larger than this one lies a single base away; base qualities are absent. From the germline V gene, CDR1 is ENHRY and CDR2 is SYGVKD. Reading from cysteine to phenylalanine, the CDR3 counts 13 amino acids. The sequence is cut down to CDR3 DNA, 39 bases in frame from base 1. V was cut back by 3 bases and J by 4 bases, leaving a gap of 10 bases between them. The sample's time point label, decoded: cells obtained before transplantation from donor or recipient. CD3+CD4+ and CD3+CD8+ populations were FACS-sorted from unstimulated pre-transplant donor and recipient cells taken from spleen or lymph nodes.

The origin of this receptor is a human donor who received an intestinal transplant. Sequencing was performed on unstimulated CD8+ T cells sorted from spleen or lymph node cells, taken before intestinal transplant. Recombination linked TRBV10-3 to TRBJ2-7; TRBD2 is a possible D gene, resting on 5 matching bases. The encoded CDR3 is CAISEGEGYEQYF. The DNA sequence is as follows: TGTGCCATCAGTGAAGGAGAGGGATACGAGCAGTACTTC.